The TCR beta chain under discussion was sequenced for a study of blood T cell repertoires in COVID-19. At the level of the study: The study drew acute and convalescent COVID-19 samples from the United States, Italy and Spain. PBMCs, B-cell-depleted T cells, or T cells were the source of the cDNA or gDNA that made up the material.

The CDR3 totals 15 residues. CDR1 LNHDA and CDR2 SQIVND come from the germline V gene (reference sequence). V lost 1 base and J lost 1; bases outside the gene matches: 2. Turning to this clone: The same CDR3 is also encoded by other DNA sequences in this sample.

Per the original data handling: Amplification with reference gene primers provided the estimates of nucleated cell counts. Only in-frame clones appear in the TCRdb table, and some are missing; sequencing was by immunoSEQ multiplex PCR. Clonal size and the V and J genes are those of that table, whereas D and trimming came from the DNA. The sample shows approximately 400,000 clones, more than 70% of them seen only once. The receptor's source is a man aged 35 to 55 with acute or convalescent COVID-19. Sequencing was done on a sample of peripheral blood. This chain joins TRBV19 and TRBJ2-5; 8 nucleotides agree with TRBD2. CDR3 nucleotides: TGTGCCAGTAGTATAGGTACTAGCGGCCAAGAGACCCAGTACTTC. Encoded protein: CASSIGTSGQETQYF. Looking up the rest from reference TRBV19 and TRBJ2-5 gives the full variable domain: DGGITQSPKYLFRKEGQNVTLSCEQNLNHDAMYWYRQDPGQGLRLIYYSQIVNDFQKGDIAEGYSVSREKKESFPLTVTSAQKNPTAFYLCASSIGTSGQETQYFGPGTRLLVL.